A single TCR beta chain is shown here with its context. Antigen unknown. Once RNA had been extracted, it was reverse transcribed into cDNA to act as the sequencing template. The protocol was immunoSEQ multiplex PCR, while the TCRdb copy is restricted to in-frame clones and leaves out a portion. The sample holds some 210,000 clones, 50% to 65% seen once. These data are taken from a study of CD8+ T cells in alopecia areata. Study-level information: In an open-label trial, patients got 5 to 10 mg tofacitinib twice daily. For 6 to 18 months, tofacitinib was taken, and 6 months off drug followed. The study's findings and limits: Lesional scalp, notably in alopecia totalis/universalis, had clonality above that of normal scalp.

In germline, CDR1 is SQVTM, CDR2 ANQGSEA. Unmatched junction bases numbered 16, after V lost 6 bases and J lost 8 bases. This CDR3 comprises 15 residues. The chain employs TRBV29-1 and TRBJ2-4; 7 nucleotides line up with TRBD2. The specimen was CD4+ T cells sorted from blood, collected at week 0. This clonotype originated in a human donor with alopecia areata. The CDR3 loop is CSVARREKGRDIQYF. The CDR3 coding sequence is TGCAGCGTCGCGCGCCGGGAGAAAGGGAGGGACATTCAGTACTTC.